Listed here is a single TCR beta chain. Excluded were patients with other autoimmune diseases, uncontrolled infections, pregnancy or lactation. Clinical symptoms, serum thyroxine, TRAb, thyroid ultrasound and orbital computed tomography determined diagnosis. The authors isolated PBMCs from around 10 ml of fresh peripheral blood. The record originates from a study of Graves' ophthalmopathy and Graves' hyperthyroidism. The CDR3 sequence is 14 residues long. V lost 5 bases to trimming and J lost 3 bases, with 8 bases between them. In germline, CDR1 is SEHNR, CDR2 FQNEAQ (reference sequence). RNA transcripts served as template for amplifying TCR beta CDR3 sequences. In the first round, RT-PCR was carried out with HTBI primers, and a multiplex PCR formed the second round. Using its own MiXCR run on the multiplex PCR reads, TCRdb lists one record per CDR3 protein. The table includes hundreds of thousands of distinct CDR3 sequences, 35% to 45% detected once.

Sequenced: peripheral blood. The V call is TRBV7-9, the J call TRBJ1-6; TRBD1 might be the D (5 bases). The receptor comes from an adult man with Graves' ophthalmopathy. CDR3 region: CASSRGGYNSPLHF. CDR3 coding DNA: TGTGCCAGCAGCCGTGGGGGCTATAATTCACCCCTCCACTTT. The entire variable domain, with the rest obtained from reference TRBV7-9 and TRBJ1-6, is as follows: DTGVSQNPRHKITKRGQNVTFRCDPISEHNRLYWYRQTLGQGPEFLTYFQNEAQLEKSRLLSDRFSAERPKGSFSTLEIQRTEQGDSAMYLCASSRGGYNSPLHFGNGTRLTVT.